This TCR beta chain was profiled in a study of blood T cell repertoires in COVID-19. Germline V gives CDR1 SGHAT, CDR2 FQNNGV. The CDR3 contains 13 residues. V lost 6 bases and J 6 bases, leaving 15 bases between the germline ends. Clones were sequenced by immunoSEQ multiplex PCR, and TCRdb holds only the in-frame ones, with some missing. Of 150,000 to 200,000 clones listed, 65% to 90% are singletons. The rearrangement joins TRBV11-2 to TRBJ2-7, with D tentatively TRBD2 (6 bases). The receptor was derived from a man aged 55 to 69 with acute or convalescent COVID-19. The sample comprised peripheral blood. The CDR3 DNA reads TGTGCCAGCAGGACCACCGGGGGAACCGAGCAGTACTTC. Translation gives CASRTTGGTEQYF. The whole variable domain, filled in from reference TRBV11-2 and TRBJ2-7, reads EAGVAQSPRYKIIEKRQSVAFWCNPISGHATLYWYQQILGQGPKLLIQFQNNGVVDDSQLPKDRFSAERLKGVDSTLKIQPAKLEDSAVYLCASRTTGGTEQYFGPGTRLTVT.